This TCR beta chain is drawn from a study of blood T cells in healthy people across ages. Whole-study results and caveats: Possibly confounding the expanded clonotype changes was the fact that donor CMV status was unknown. TCR beta diversity correlated strongly with naive T cell percentage.

Each sample used at least 6.5 million PBMCs. A second PCR, run for about 7 to 12 cycles, used a sample-barcoded 5' primer plus a J-beta primer mix. One entry per CDR3 protein results from TCRdb running MiXCR on the 5' RACE reads. The sample has fewer than 700,000 distinct CDR3 sequences, approximately 40% seen once. The length of the CDR3 is 15 residues. The V gene's germline CDR1 is SEHNR and CDR2 FQNEAQ (reference sequence). V lost 4 bases and J lost 6, with 15 bases in between. This clonotype was seen repeatedly, ten times or more. Its antigen is not identified. The source of this sequence is a man older than 75 in good health. The V call is TRBV7-9, the J call TRBJ2-2; the D gene is possibly TRBD1 (5 bases). The source material was blood. The CDR3 reads CASSSRGAGSGELFF. The DNA for the CDR3 is TGTGCCAGCAGCTCCAGAGGTGCAGGGTCCGGGGAGCTGTTTTTT. The variable domain in full, with the rest retrieved from reference TRBV7-9 and TRBJ2-2, is DTGVSQNPRHKITKRGQNVTFRCDPISEHNRLYWYRQTLGQGPEFLTYFQNEAQLEKSRLLSDRFSAERPKGSFSTLEIQRTEQGDSAMYLCASSSRGAGSGELFFGEGSRLTVL.